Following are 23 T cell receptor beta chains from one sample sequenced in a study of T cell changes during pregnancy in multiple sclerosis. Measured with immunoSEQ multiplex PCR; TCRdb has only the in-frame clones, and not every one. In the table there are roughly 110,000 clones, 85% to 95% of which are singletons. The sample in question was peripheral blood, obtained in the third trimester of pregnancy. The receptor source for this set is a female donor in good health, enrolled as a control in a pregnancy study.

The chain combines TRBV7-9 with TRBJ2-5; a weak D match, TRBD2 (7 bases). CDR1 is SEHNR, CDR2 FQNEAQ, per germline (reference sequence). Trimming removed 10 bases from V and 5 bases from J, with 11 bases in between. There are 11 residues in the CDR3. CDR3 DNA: TGTGCCATCGGGGGGCCGGAGACCCAGTACTTC. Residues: CAIGGPETQYF.

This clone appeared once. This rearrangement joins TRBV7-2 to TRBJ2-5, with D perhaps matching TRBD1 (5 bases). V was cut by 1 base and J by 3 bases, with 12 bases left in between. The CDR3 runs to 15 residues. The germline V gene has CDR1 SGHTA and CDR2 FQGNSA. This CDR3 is CASSLVRGAEETQYF. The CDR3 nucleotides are TGTGCCAGCAGCTTAGTGCGTGGGGCAGAAGAGACCCAGTACTTC.

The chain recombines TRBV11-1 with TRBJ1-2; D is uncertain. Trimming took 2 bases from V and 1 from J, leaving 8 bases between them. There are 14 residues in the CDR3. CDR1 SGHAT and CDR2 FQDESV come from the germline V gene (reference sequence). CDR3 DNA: TGTGCCAGCAGCTTAAGTACGGTTAACTATGGCTACACCTTC. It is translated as CASSLSTVNYGYTF.

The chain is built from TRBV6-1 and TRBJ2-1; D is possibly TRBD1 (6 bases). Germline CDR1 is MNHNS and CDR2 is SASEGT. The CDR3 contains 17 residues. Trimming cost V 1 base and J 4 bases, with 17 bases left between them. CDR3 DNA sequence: TGTGCCAGCAGTGAAGAAAGGTGGCAGGGGCTTTACAATGAGCAGTTCTTC. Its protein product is CASSEERWQGLYNEQFF.

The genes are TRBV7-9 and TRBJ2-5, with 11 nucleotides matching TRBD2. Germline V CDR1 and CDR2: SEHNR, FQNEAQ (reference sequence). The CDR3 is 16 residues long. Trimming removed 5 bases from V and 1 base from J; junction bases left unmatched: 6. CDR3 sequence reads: CASSQRLAGGQETQYF. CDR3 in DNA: TGTGCCAGCAGCCAGAGGCTAGCGGGGGGCCAAGAGACCCAGTACTTC.

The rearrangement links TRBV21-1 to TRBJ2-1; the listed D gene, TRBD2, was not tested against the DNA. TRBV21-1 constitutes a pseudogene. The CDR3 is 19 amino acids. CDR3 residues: CASSKGGQSEWNSYNEQFF. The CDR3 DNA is TGTGCCAGCAGCAAAGGCGGGCAGAGCGAATGGAACTCCTACAATGAGCAGTTCTTC.

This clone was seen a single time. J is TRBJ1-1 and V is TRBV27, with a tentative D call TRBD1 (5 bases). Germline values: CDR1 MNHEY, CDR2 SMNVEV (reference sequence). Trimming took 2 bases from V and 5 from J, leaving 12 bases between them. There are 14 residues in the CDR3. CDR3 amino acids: CASSLGGMLTEAFF. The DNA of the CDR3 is TGTGCCAGCAGTTTAGGGGGGATGTTAACTGAAGCTTTCTTT.

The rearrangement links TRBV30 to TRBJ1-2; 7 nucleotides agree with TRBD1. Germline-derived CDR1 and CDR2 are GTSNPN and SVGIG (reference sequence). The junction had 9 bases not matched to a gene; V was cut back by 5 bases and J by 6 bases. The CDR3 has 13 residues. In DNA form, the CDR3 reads TGTGCCTGGGCCTGGAGGGGGCGAGATGGCTACACCTTC. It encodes CAWAWRGRDGYTF.

The CDR3 loop is CASSTAGSPLHF. The CDR3 DNA reads TGTGCCAGCAGCACCGCCGGGTCACCCCTCCACTTT. The chain has TRBV7-2 and TRBJ1-6, with D unclear. The CDR3 totals 12 residues. V was clipped by 5 bases and J by 10 bases, with 9 bases between them. Germline V CDR1 and CDR2: SGHTA, FQGNSA.

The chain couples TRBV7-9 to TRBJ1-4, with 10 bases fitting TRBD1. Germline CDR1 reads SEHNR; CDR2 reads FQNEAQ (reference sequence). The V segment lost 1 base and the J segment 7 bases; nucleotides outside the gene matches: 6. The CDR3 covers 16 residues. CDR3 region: CASSLGGTGAAEKLFF. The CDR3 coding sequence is TGTGCCAGCAGCTTAGGGGGGACAGGGGCGGCTGAAAAACTGTTTTTT.

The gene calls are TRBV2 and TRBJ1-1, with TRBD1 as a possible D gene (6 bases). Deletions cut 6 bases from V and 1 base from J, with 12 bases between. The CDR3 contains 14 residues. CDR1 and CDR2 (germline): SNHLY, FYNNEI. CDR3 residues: CASRGARRNTEAFF. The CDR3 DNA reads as TGTGCCAGCAGGGGGGCTCGCCGGAACACTGAAGCTTTCTTT.

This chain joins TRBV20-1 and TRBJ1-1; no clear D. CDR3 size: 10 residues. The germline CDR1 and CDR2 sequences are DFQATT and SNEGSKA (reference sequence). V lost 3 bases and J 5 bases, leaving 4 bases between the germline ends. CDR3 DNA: TGCAGTGCTAGTAGAACTGAAGCTTTCTTT. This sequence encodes CSASRTEAFF.

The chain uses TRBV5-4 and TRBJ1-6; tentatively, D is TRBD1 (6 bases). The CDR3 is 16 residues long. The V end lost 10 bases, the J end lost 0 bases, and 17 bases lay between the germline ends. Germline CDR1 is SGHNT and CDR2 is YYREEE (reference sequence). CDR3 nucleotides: TGTGCCTCAGCGGAGGGGGGGAGCTCCTATAATTCACCCCTCCACTTT. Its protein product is CASAEGGSSYNSPLHF.

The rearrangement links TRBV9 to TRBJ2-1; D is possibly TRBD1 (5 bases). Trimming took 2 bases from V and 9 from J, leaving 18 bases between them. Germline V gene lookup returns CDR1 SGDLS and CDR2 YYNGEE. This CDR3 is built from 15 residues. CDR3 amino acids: CASSVEQGSDSEQFF. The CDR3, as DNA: TGTGCCAGCAGCGTGGAGCAGGGCAGCGACAGTGAGCAGTTCTTC.

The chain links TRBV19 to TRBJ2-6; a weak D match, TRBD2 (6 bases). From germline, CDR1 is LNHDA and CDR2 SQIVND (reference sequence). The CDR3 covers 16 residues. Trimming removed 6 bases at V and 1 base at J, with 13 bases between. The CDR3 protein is CASRSLEGSGANVLTF. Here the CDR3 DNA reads TGTGCCAGTAGAAGCCTGGAGGGGTCTGGGGCCAACGTCCTGACTTTC.

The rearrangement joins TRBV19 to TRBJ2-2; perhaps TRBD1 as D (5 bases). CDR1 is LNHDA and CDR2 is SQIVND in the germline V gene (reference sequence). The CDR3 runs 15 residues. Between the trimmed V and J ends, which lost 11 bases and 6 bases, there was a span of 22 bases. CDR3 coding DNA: TGTGCCTCTAGTGATTTTTATAGCAGGGCCGGGGAGCTGTTTTTT. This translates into CASSDFYSRAGELFF. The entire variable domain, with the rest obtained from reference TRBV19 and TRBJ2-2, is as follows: DGGITQSPKYLFRKEGQNVTLSCEQNLNHDAMYWYRQDPGQGLRLIYYSQIVNDFQKGDIAEGYSVSREKKESFPLTVTSAQKNPTAFYLCASSDFYSRAGELFFGEGSRLTVL.

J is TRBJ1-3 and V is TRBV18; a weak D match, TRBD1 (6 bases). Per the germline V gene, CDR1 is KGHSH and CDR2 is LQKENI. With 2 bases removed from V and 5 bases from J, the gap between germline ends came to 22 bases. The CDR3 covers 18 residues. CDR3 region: CASSPTRNRERGRNTIYF. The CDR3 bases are TGTGCCAGCTCACCAACAAGAAACAGGGAACGGGGTCGAAACACCATATATTTT.

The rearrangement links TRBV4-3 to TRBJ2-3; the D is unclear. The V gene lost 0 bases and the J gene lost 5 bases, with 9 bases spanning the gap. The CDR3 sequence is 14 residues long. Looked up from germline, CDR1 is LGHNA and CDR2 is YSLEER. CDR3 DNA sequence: TGCGCCAGCAGCCAAGATCAGTCCAGAGATACGCAGTATTTT. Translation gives CASSQDQSRDTQYF.

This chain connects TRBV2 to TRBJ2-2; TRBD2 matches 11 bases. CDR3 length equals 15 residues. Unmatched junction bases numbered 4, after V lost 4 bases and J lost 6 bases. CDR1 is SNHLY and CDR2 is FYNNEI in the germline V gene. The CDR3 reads CASSVTSGDSGELFF. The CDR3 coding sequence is TGTGCCAGCAGTGTGACTAGCGGGGATTCCGGGGAGCTGTTTTTT.

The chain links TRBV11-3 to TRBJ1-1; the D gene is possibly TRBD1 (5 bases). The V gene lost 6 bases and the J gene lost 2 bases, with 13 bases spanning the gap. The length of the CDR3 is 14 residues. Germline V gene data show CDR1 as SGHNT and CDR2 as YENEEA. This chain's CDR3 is CASSIGGGNTEAFF. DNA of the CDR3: TGTGCCAGCAGTATCGGGGGGGGAAACACTGAAGCTTTCTTT.

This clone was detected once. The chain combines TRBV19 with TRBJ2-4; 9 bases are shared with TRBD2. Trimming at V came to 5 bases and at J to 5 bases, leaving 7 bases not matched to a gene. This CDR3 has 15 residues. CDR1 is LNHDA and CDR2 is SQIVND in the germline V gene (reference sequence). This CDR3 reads CASSSIAGAQNIQYF. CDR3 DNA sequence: TGTGCCAGTAGTTCCATAGCGGGGGCCCAAAACATTCAGTACTTC.

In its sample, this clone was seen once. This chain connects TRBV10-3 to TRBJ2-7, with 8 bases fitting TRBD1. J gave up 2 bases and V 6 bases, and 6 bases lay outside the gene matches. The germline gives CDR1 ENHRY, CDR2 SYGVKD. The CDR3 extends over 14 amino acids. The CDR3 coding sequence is TGTGCCATCAGCGAGGACAGGGCCACCTACGAGCAGTACTTC. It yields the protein CAISEDRATYEQYF.

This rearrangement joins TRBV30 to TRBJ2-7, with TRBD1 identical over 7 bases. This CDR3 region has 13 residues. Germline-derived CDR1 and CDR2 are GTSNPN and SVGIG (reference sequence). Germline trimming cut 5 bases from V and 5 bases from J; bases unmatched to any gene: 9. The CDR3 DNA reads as TGTGCCTGGTCCCTGTTGACAGGGAACGAGCAGTACTTC. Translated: CAWSLLTGNEQYF. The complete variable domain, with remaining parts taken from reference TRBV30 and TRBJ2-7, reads SQTIHQWPATLVQPVGSPLSLECTVEGTSNPNLYWYRQAAGRGLQLLFYSVGIGQISSEVPQNLSASRPQDRQFILSSKKLLLSDSGFYLCAWSLLTGNEQYFGPGTRLTVT.